The 20 T cell receptor beta chains below were found in one sample sequenced in a study of blood T cell repertoires in COVID-19. Profiling relied on immunoSEQ multiplex PCR, and the TCRdb table lists in-frame clones only, not all of them. The repertoire holds about 200,000 clones, 81% seen once, with more than 8.5% in the top ten. The specimen was PBMCs or T cells enriched from blood (not recorded which). These receptors were obtained from a woman aged 45-65 years with acute COVID-19.

The rearrangement joins TRBV5-6 to TRBJ2-1, with 10 positions matching TRBD2. Trimming took 7 bases from V and 7 from J; bases not matched to a gene: 11. Germline assignment: CDR1 SGHDT and CDR2 YYEEEE. The CDR3 runs 15 residues. This chain's CDR3 is CASVPSGSDRNEQFF. The CDR3 DNA follows: TGTGCCAGCGTCCCTAGCGGGAGTGACAGGAATGAGCAGTTCTTC.

This clone showed up just once. The genes are TRBV5-4 and TRBJ2-2; 13 positions agree with TRBD2. CDR1 and CDR2 from the germline V gene are SGHNT and YYREEE (reference sequence). The CDR3 consists of 16 residues. V lost 3 bases and J lost 8; bases outside the gene matches: 7. CDR3 sequence reads: CASSSRTSGRVGELFF. The CDR3 DNA sequence: TGTGCCAGCAGCTCCCGGACTAGCGGGAGAGTGGGGGAGCTGTTTTTT.

The genes are TRBV28 and TRBJ2-6; 7 bases agree with TRBD1. The CDR3 totals 16 residues. The trim removed 6 bases at V and 3 bases at J, leaving 8 bases unmatched. Germline V gene data show CDR1 as MDHEN and CDR2 as SYDVKM. CDR3 nucleotides: TGTGCCAGCAGGAGTAGACAGGGTTTTGGGGCCAACGTCCTGACTTTC. This translates into CASRSRQGFGANVLTF.

The V gene is TRBV13, the J gene TRBJ1-1; D gene ambiguous. Germline values: CDR1 PRHDT, CDR2 FYEKMQ (reference sequence). This CDR3 has 12 amino acids. With 4 bases removed from V and 3 bases from J, the gap between germline ends came to 6 bases. The CDR3 is CASSSGDTEAFF. CDR3 DNA: TGTGCCAGCAGCTCGGGAGACACTGAAGCTTTCTTT.

The rearrangement links TRBV10-2 to TRBJ2-1, with D maybe TRBD1 (6 bases). V was shortened by 5 bases and J by 0 bases, with 14 bases between the two germline ends. Germline lookup yields CDR1 WSHSY and CDR2 SAAADI. The CDR3 extends over 16 amino acids. CDR3 bases: TGCGCCAGCAGTCAGGGGTTCTGGAGCTCCTACAATGAGCAGTTCTTC. Translated: CASSQGFWSSYNEQFF.

The chain joins TRBV6-5 to TRBJ2-7, with D perhaps TRBD1 (6 bases). This CDR3 region has 13 residues. V lost 9 bases and J 2 bases, leaving 14 bases between the germline ends. Germline V gene lookup returns CDR1 MNHEY and CDR2 SVGAGI. For the CDR3, the DNA is TGTGCCAGTAGCCGACAGGAGACCTACGAGCAGTACTTC. This encodes CASSRQETYEQYF.

In this sample, this clone turned up once. This sequence joins TRBV14 and TRBJ1-2; unclear D gene. Trimming stripped 0 bases from V and 7 bases from J, with 15 bases between. The CDR3 is made up of 15 amino acids. Germline V gives CDR1 SGHDN, CDR2 FVKESK. The DNA for the CDR3 is TGTGCCAGCAGCCAAGAAGACGGAGGGATAGGTGGCTACACCTTC. Translation gives CASSQEDGGIGGYTF.

The chain couples TRBV5-5 to TRBJ2-3; 11 bases agree with TRBD2. The CDR3 has 18 residues. V gave up 4 bases and J gave up 0 bases; unmatched junction bases: 10. Germline CDR1 reads SGHKS; CDR2 reads YYEKEE (reference sequence). The CDR3 is CASSTTSGGLSSTDTQYF. The CDR3, as DNA: TGTGCCAGCAGCACCACTAGCGGGGGACTTTCTAGCACAGATACGCAGTATTTT.

The chain couples TRBV28 to TRBJ2-6; D is uncertain. Germline assignment: CDR1 MDHEN and CDR2 SYDVKM. CDR3 length: 14 amino acids. Trimming cost V 6 bases and J 0 bases, with 6 bases left between them. The DNA of the CDR3 is TGTGCCAGCAGCCCCGTCTCTGGGGCCAACGTCCTGACTTTC. This sequence encodes CASSPVSGANVLTF.

The chain employs TRBV11-3 and TRBJ2-5, with a tentative D call TRBD2 (6 bases). Germline CDR1 SGHNT, CDR2 YENEEA. The CDR3 is made up of 19 amino acids. V shed 4 bases and J shed 4 bases, with 28 bases lying between them. The CDR3 region has the DNA TGTGCCAGCAGCTGGAGGGTTACGACATCCCGAAATGGGGGAGAGACCCAGTACTTC. Amino acids: CASSWRVTTSRNGGETQYF.

Only one count was recorded for this clone. The chain combines TRBV4-1 with TRBJ2-7; 8 bases fit TRBD1. CDR1 is MGHRA and CDR2 is YSYEKL in the germline V gene. The CDR3 is made up of 15 amino acids. Trimming took 1 base from V and 2 from J; bases not matched to a gene: 4. The CDR3 DNA sequence: TGCGCCAGCAGCCAAGGGACAGGGACCACCTACGAGCAGTACTTC. This encodes CASSQGTGTTYEQYF.

About this clone: The same CDR3 also results from other DNA sequences found in this sample. V is TRBV12-3 or TRBV12-4 and J is TRBJ1-5, with 7 bases lining up with TRBD1. The length of the CDR3 is 13 residues. V shed 6 bases and J 3 bases; nucleotides not matched to a gene: 2. The CDR3 DNA reads TGTGCCAGCAGGACAGGGTCCAATCAGCCCCAGCATTTT. Its protein is CASRTGSNQPQHF.

V usage is TRBV11-2 and J usage is TRBJ1-2; TRBD1 is a possible D gene (5 bases). Looked up from germline, CDR1 is SGHAT and CDR2 is FQNNGV. Deletions cut 2 bases from V and 7 bases from J, with 14 bases between. This CDR3 comprises 14 residues. DNA of the CDR3: TGTGCCAGCAGCTTAACACCCATCACAGGTGGCTACACCTTC. This sequence encodes CASSLTPITGGYTF.

The chain couples TRBV4-1 to TRBJ1-5; 11 bases align to TRBD1. Germline V gives CDR1 MGHRA, CDR2 YSYEKL. The V gene end was trimmed by 4 bases and the J gene end by 4 bases; junction bases not matched to a gene: 6. The CDR3 is 16 amino acids. The CDR3 loop is CASSLGGQGVNQPQHF. In DNA form, the CDR3 reads TGCGCCAGCAGCCTCGGGGGACAGGGGGTTAATCAGCCCCAGCATTTT.

The chain joins TRBV27 to TRBJ2-7; TRBD1 agrees at 7 bases. Germline CDR1 reads MNHEY; CDR2 reads SMNVEV (reference sequence). The CDR3 is made up of 15 amino acids. With V trimmed by 5 bases and J by 1 base, 8 bases remained unmatched. The CDR3: CASSRSPGQSYEQYF. The CDR3 DNA is TGTGCCAGCAGTCGTTCGCCGGGACAGTCCTACGAGCAGTACTTC.

The V call is TRBV7-8, the J call TRBJ2-1; 14 bases align to TRBD2. The germline V gene encodes CDR1 SGHVS and CDR2 FQNEAQ. V shed 4 bases, J shed 6 bases, and the junction held 8 bases outside the gene matches. The CDR3 extends over 17 amino acids. CDR3 nucleotides: TGTGCCAGCAGCTCAACGACTAGCGGGGGGGTAGGCAATGAGCAGTTCTTC. This gives the protein CASSSTTSGGVGNEQFF.

V gene TRBV28 combines with J gene TRBJ1-5; TRBD1 matches at 10 bases. After removal of 5 bases from V and 8 bases from J, the junction contained 12 bases not matched to a gene. The CDR3 is 16 amino acids. CDR1 is MDHEN, CDR2 SYDVKM, per germline. CDR3 bases: TGTGCCAGCAGTCCTGTTCAGACAGGGGGCAGAGAGCCCCAGCATTTT. Encoded protein: CASSPVQTGGREPQHF.

This clone occurred once. V usage is TRBV6-6 and J usage is TRBJ2-3; 11 positions agree with TRBD2. Germline V gives CDR1 MNHNY, CDR2 SVGAGI (reference sequence). The CDR3 has 15 amino acids. Trimming removed 6 bases from V and 3 bases from J; junction bases left unmatched: 5. CDR3 protein: CASRYLAGGTDTQYF. The CDR3 DNA sequence: TGTGCCAGCAGATATCTAGCGGGAGGTACAGATACGCAGTATTTT.

V is TRBV5-8 and J is TRBJ2-2; perhaps TRBD2 as D (6 bases). Trimming pared 2 bases from V and 5 bases from J, leaving 19 bases between. The CDR3 loop spans 17 amino acids. CDR1 is SGHTS, CDR2 YDEGEE, per germline. CDR3 nucleotides: TGTGCCAGCAGCTTTGATATCGGAGGGCGAAGAACCGGGGAGCTGTTTTTT. Translated, it gives CASSFDIGGRRTGELFF.

The genes are TRBV28 and TRBJ1-1; 12 nucleotides match TRBD1. After removal of 2 bases from V and 6 bases from J, the junction contained 4 bases not matched to a gene. The V gene's germline CDR1 is MDHEN and CDR2 SYDVKM. This CDR3 contains 15 residues. The CDR3 region has the DNA TGTGCCAGCAGTTTACCGGGACAGGGGGCCCCTGAAGCTTTCTTT. Translating gives CASSLPGQGAPEAFF. The full variable domain, completed using reference TRBV28 and TRBJ1-1, is DVKVTQSSRYLVKRTGEKVFLECVQDMDHENMFWYRQDPGLGLRLIYFSYDVKMKEKGDIPEGYSVSREKKERFSLILESASTNQTSMYLCASSLPGQGAPEAFFGQGTRLTVV.